The 5 T cell receptor beta chains listed next were all sequenced from one sample in a study of radiation and T cells in renal cell carcinoma. TCRdb keeps only in-frame clones here, not all; method: immunoSEQ multiplex PCR. The table records 150,000 to 200,000 clones, about nine tenths of them present only once. Time point given: blood 4 weeks post-SBRT, at nephrectomy. As for treatment: 15 Gy SBRT to primary tumor, nephrectomy 4 weeks later. Sequences were derived from blood, sampled from a patient whose treatment included radiotherapy and nephrectomy. These receptors originate from a woman aged 45-65 years with renal cell carcinoma.

This chain links TRBV7-9 with TRBJ1-3, with D possibly matching TRBD1 (5 bases). The CDR3 runs 13 residues. V shed 2 bases and J shed 4 bases, with 6 bases lying between them. The germline CDR1 and CDR2 sequences are SEHNR and FQNEAQ (reference sequence). The CDR3 spells CASSLRQGNTIYF. The CDR3 DNA is TGTGCCAGCAGCTTAAGACAGGGAAACACCATATATTTT.

The chain recombines TRBV11-1 with TRBJ1-1; D is ambiguous. The V gene's germline CDR1 is SGHAT and CDR2 FQDESV (reference sequence). V lost 4 bases, J lost 5 bases, and 11 bases lay in between. CDR3 length: 13 amino acids. CDR3 sequence (DNA): TGTGCCAGCAGCTCCCAGGCTTGGACTGAAGCTTTCTTT. It codes for CASSSQAWTEAFF.

V is TRBV7-9 and J is TRBJ1-1, with 10 positions matching TRBD1. Germline V gene sequence: CDR1 SEHNR, CDR2 FQNEAQ (reference sequence). The CDR3 contains 15 residues. After removal of 4 bases from V and 2 bases from J, the junction contained 4 bases not matched to a gene. The CDR3, as DNA: TGTGCCAGCAGCTCCCGGGACAGGGGAAACACTGAAGCTTTCTTT. It translates to CASSSRDRGNTEAFF.

The chain employs TRBV6-1 and TRBJ2-1, with D perhaps matching TRBD2 (6 bases). Germline V CDR1 and CDR2: MNHNS, SASEGT. Between the trimmed V and J ends, which lost 4 bases and 4 bases, there was a span of 11 bases. The CDR3 is 14 residues long. The CDR3 nucleotides are TGTGCCAGCAGTGGGAGGGTTTTGTACAATGAGCAGTTCTTC. Encoded protein: CASSGRVLYNEQFF.

The chain employs TRBV27 and TRBJ2-7, with a weak D call TRBD1 (6 bases). The CDR3 extends over 14 amino acids. CDR1 is MNHEY and CDR2 is SMNVEV in the germline V gene (reference sequence). The ends were cut back, 7 bases at V and 7 bases at J, with 20 bases in the middle. The CDR3 reads CASKDSSYVGEQYF. The CDR3 nucleotides read TGTGCCAGCAAGGACAGTTCTTATGTGGGGGAGCAGTACTTC.